Shown below are 9 T cell receptor beta chains from a single sample sequenced in a study of blood T cell repertoires in COVID-19 (TCRdb year 2020). Library prep was done by the immunoSEQ multiplex PCR assay. Drawn from immuneACCESS, this table holds only the in-frame rearrangements with V and J called that TCRdb kept. Clones are partly lost; checked studies trace under half to an unresolved V gene and leave the rest unexplained. This sample gives hundreds of thousands of clones in total; 85% to 90% of them show up just once. Approximately 10% of the sample rests with the top ten. The sample consisted of PBMCs or T cells enriched from blood (not recorded which). These receptors were taken from a woman between 45 and 60 years old who had recovered from COVID-19.

The chain couples TRBV6-5 to TRBJ1-1; 10 bases align to TRBD1. This CDR3 is 15 amino acids long. Germline trimming cut 7 bases from V and 0 bases from J; bases unmatched to any gene: 5. Germline values: CDR1 MNHEY, CDR2 SVGAGI. CDR3 DNA sequence: TGTGCCAGCATTGTGGACAGGGGGATGAACACTGAAGCTTTCTTT. This sequence encodes CASIVDRGMNTEAFF.

This rearrangement joins TRBV5-7 to TRBJ1-2; 7 bases are a match to TRBD1. TRBV5-7 is recorded as an ORF, its role being uncertain. The CDR3 consists of 17 residues. Trimming took 1 base from V and 5 from J; bases not matched to a gene: 14. DNA of the CDR3: TGTGCCAGCAGCTTGTGCCAGGGGGAAAGACGGAGGTATGGCTACACCTTC. Its protein is CASSLCQGERRRYGYTF.

The CDR3: CASSLGTANSPLHF. The CDR3 DNA reads TGCGCCAGCAGCTTGGGGACAGCTAATTCACCCCTCCACTTT. V and J are TRBV5-1 and TRBJ1-6; weak D call: TRBD1 (6 bases). From germline, CDR1 is SGHRS and CDR2 YFSETQ. CDR3 length: 14 amino acids. Trimming stripped 0 bases from V and 6 bases from J, with 7 bases between.

The V call is TRBV10-3, the J call TRBJ2-3, with 9 bases fitting TRBD1. CDR3 size: 19 residues. Trimming took 1 base from V and 1 from J; bases not matched to a gene: 12. Germline V gene sequence: CDR1 ENHRY, CDR2 SYGVKD. CDR3: CAISEWGQGGELGTDTQYF. In DNA, the CDR3 is TGTGCCATCAGTGAGTGGGGACAGGGAGGAGAGTTGGGCACAGATACGCAGTATTTT.

This chain links TRBV18 with TRBJ1-4; TRBD1 aligns across 8 bases. This CDR3 region has 15 residues. V trimming: 3 bases; J trimming: 7 bases; junction bases outside the gene matches: 7. Germline assignment: CDR1 KGHSH and CDR2 LQKENI. This chain's CDR3 is CASSPAQGAGEKLFF. For the CDR3, the DNA is TGTGCCAGCTCACCCGCCCAGGGGGCCGGTGAAAAACTGTTTTTT. Supplemented by reference TRBV18 and TRBJ1-4, the full variable domain reads NAGVMQNPRHLVRRRGQEARLRCSPMKGHSHVYWYRQLPEEGLKFMVYLQKENIIDESGMPKERFSAEFPKEGPSILRIQQVVRGDSAAYFCASSPAQGAGEKLFFGSGTQLSVL.

This clone was found once. This chain uses TRBV5-5 with TRBJ2-7; D remains ambiguous. V lost 4 bases and J lost 7, with 12 bases in between. The CDR3 sequence is 12 residues long. The V gene's germline CDR1 is SGHKS and CDR2 YYEKEE (reference sequence). This CDR3 reads CASSRNVREQYF. The CDR3, as DNA: TGTGCCAGCAGCCGAAATGTACGGGAGCAGTACTTC.

The V gene is TRBV4-1, the J gene TRBJ2-5, with D tentatively TRBD2 (6 bases). V shed 0 bases and J shed 5 bases, with 13 bases lying between them. Germline assignment: CDR1 MGHRA and CDR2 YSYEKL. The CDR3 is 15 residues long. The CDR3 DNA sequence: TGCGCCAGCAGCCAAGAATCCACTAGCTGGGAGACCCAGTACTTC. Translating gives CASSQESTSWETQYF.

The chain combines TRBV3-1 (or the pseudogene TRBV3-2) with TRBJ1-2; D perhaps matches TRBD1 (6 bases). V was clipped by 1 base and J by 7 bases, with 7 bases between them. CDR3 length: 12 amino acids. Germline CDR1 and CDR2: LGHDT and YNNKEL (reference sequence). The CDR3 region has the DNA TGTGCCAGCAGCCAAGCAGGGGTTGGCTACACCTTC. It encodes CASSQAGVGYTF.

This rearrangement joins TRBV5-1 to TRBJ2-3; weak D call: TRBD2 (5 bases). CDR1 and CDR2 from the germline V gene are SGHRS and YFSETQ. V gave up 0 bases and J gave up 0 bases, with 5 bases separating them. This CDR3 has 14 amino acids. The CDR3 reads CASSLAGSTDTQYF. DNA of the CDR3: TGCGCCAGCAGCTTGGCGGGGAGCACAGATACGCAGTATTTT.